This T cell receptor beta chain was found in a study of shared clonotypes between healthy human individuals (dated by TCRdb to the early 2020s). About the full investigation: The cohort included three men and a couple of women between 18 and 49 years of age. Libraries were prepared and TCR repertoires were sequenced by different laboratories using diverse techniques, in order to increase sequencing depth and limit assay-specific biases. For each donor, three plates each were used for CD4 naive and CD4 memory, two plates were used for CD8 naive, and one plate was used for CD8 memory. Each donor's leukapheresis produced roughly between roughly 0.85 and 9.5 billion PBMCs. To estimate repertoire size and how much clonotypes are shared between individuals, the study performed deep sequencing of blood TCR repertoires from 4 to 6 healthy adults. Broader findings and caveats from the paper: Rarefaction of sorted-subset datasets indicated incomplete sequencing despite the large sequencing depth. Across four donors, approximately 5% of naive CD4, 3% to 4% of naive CD8, roughly 2.3% of memory CD4, and roughly 0.4% of memory CD8 clonotypes were shared. Estimated clonotype richness was generally larger for naive than for memory subsets. Sampling was restricted to blood, and TCR repertoires in tissue are likely to differ from TCR repertoires in blood. Pairwise subsampling indicated that sequencing depth was expected to affect the degree of clonotype sharing among donors. Compared with non-shared clonotypes, clonotypes shared by all four sorted-subset donors had higher generation probabilities. The small number of donors limited the genetic and exposure-history diversity represented.

On this clone: Its target antigen remains unknown. Base-call qualities are not available, and no considerably larger clone is one nucleotide away. Other DNA sequences in this specimen translate into the identical CDR3.

TCR CDR3 regions were amplified from genomic DNA by multiplex PCR using the deep immunoSEQ assay. Extracted genomic DNA from each cell subset was distributed evenly across all wells of several immunoSEQ 96-well plates, and each plate was treated as a replicate. For sorted subsets, 200 to 250 ng of genomic DNA, equivalent to 25,000 to 30,000 T cell genomes, went into each replicate PCR. Purified libraries were measured with a Qubit 3.0 fluorometer, size-checked on a Bioanalyzer 2100, and measured again with the KAPA Library Quantification kit. Each immunoSEQ 96-well plate was sequenced on its own single-read 150-cycle Illumina NextSeq 550 flow cell. On the study's bioinformatics: The immunoSEQ output contained only junctional sequences without quality scores, so filtering could not match that applied to full-length reads. To assign V/J genes and CDR3, sequences were annotated using PyIR, a Python wrapper for IgBLAST v1.9, with IMGT germline references. Reads were removed for weak V/J assignments (E-value above 1e-6), missing CDR3, stop codons, out-of-frame junctions, or ambiguous translated residues. V3J clonotypes were defined by identical inferred V gene, J gene, and CDR3 amino acid sequence. Percentage overlap between repertoires was computed as shared unique clonotypes divided by the size of the smaller repertoire. RTK rarefaction, the Chao1 estimator, and Recon v2.1 estimates of unobserved clonotypes were used to assess repertoire richness. Generation probabilities for all TCRbeta clonotypes obtained by the gDNA method from a few donors were computed using OLGA. TCRdb limited this immuneACCESS table to in-frame rearrangements with V and J called. A share of clones is missing; checked studies link under half to unresolved V genes, and the rest is unexplained. V and J calls and clone size are as listed in that table; D and trimming were resolved from the DNA. The sample records 550,000 to 850,000 clones, about 74% of which are singletons. The ten largest clones add up to roughly 1.7% of the sample.

Trimming removed 4 bases from V and 3 bases from J; the gene matches leave 3 bases unexplained. Sequences SGHNT (CDR1) and YENEEA (CDR2) are obtained from the germline V gene. Spanning cysteine to phenylalanine, the CDR3 consists of 15 amino acids. Only the CDR3 region is kept as DNA, spanning 45 bases read in frame from base 1. The donors were healthy, HIV-negative adults who had no recently reported acute infections or vaccinations. All donors were Caucasian adults living in Nashville, Tennessee, USA. Magnetic negative selection was used to enrich CD4+ T cells, after which naive cells were positively selected on CD45RA and the negative fraction became the memory subset. Blood was collected by leukapheresis, and PBMCs were isolated by Ficoll-Histopaque density gradient centrifugation and then cryopreserved in liquid nitrogen vapor phase. Analytical flow cytometry was used to check the purity and quantity of each magnetically sorted T cell population. Genomic DNA was isolated from each sorted fraction and quantified by UV absorbance on a Nanodrop 2000c.

This TCR came from a woman under 40 in good health. Source material: memory CD4+ T cells sorted from blood. What this sample's cell subset or site label stands for: CD45RA-negative fraction. In this chain, TRBV11-3 is recombined with TRBJ2-1, with 10 bases aligning to TRBD2. The DNA reads TGTGCCAGCAGCTCCGGACTAGCGGACTACAATGAGCAGTTCTTC. It translates as CASSSGLADYNEQFF.